One sample yielded the 9 T cell receptor beta chains listed below, sequenced in a study of T cell repertoires in ileal Crohn's disease. The method was immunoSEQ multiplex PCR; TCRdb's version includes in-frame clones alone and lacks a portion of them. The table lists about 8,400 clones, 95% to 97% of them singletons. The sample taken for sequencing was ileal tissue. All receptors derive from an adult with Crohn's disease.

This rearrangement joins TRBV2 to TRBJ2-3, with 10 bases lining up with TRBD1. The length of the CDR3 is 14 residues. Germline CDR1 and CDR2: SNHLY and FYNNEI. The trim removed 10 bases at V and 10 bases at J, leaving 14 bases unmatched. CDR3 in DNA: TGTGCCATCCAGACAGGGGGCCTAAAAGAGTCGCAGTATTTT. Translation gives CAIQTGGLKESQYF.

The chain couples TRBV4-3 to TRBJ1-6; TRBD1 agrees at 7 bases. V shed 5 bases, J shed 9 bases, and the junction held 7 bases outside the gene matches. This CDR3 is 14 amino acids long. Germline lookup yields CDR1 LGHNA and CDR2 YSLEER. The CDR3 nucleotides read TGCGCCAGCAGCTTGGGACAGACACTTTCACCCCTCCACTTT. Its translation is CASSLGQTLSPLHF.

J is TRBJ2-5 and V is TRBV29-1; 7 nucleotides align to TRBD2. CDR3 size: 14 residues. Germline values: CDR1 SQVTM, CDR2 ANQGSEA. The J segment lost 5 bases and the V segment lost 7 bases, leaving 13 bases of the junction unmatched. In nucleotides, the CDR3 is TGCAGCGGATTAGGCGGGGGACCATCGGAGACCCAGTACTTC. This translates into CSGLGGGPSETQYF.

This sequence joins TRBV18 and TRBJ2-5; 7 bases align to TRBD1. V gave up 2 bases and J gave up 5 bases; unmatched junction bases: 5. CDR1 and CDR2 (germline): KGHSH, LQKENI. The length of the CDR3 is 14 residues. The CDR3 region has the DNA TGTGCCAGCTCACCATCGACAGGGTGGGAGACCCAGTACTTC. Its translation is CASSPSTGWETQYF.

The rearrangement uses TRBV6-1 and TRBJ2-5, with TRBD1 identical over 7 bases. The CDR3 covers 14 residues. Germline trimming cut 4 bases from V and 5 bases from J; bases unmatched to any gene: 7. In germline, CDR1 is MNHNS, CDR2 SASEGT. CDR3 sequence reads: CASSADRARETQYF. The CDR3 nucleotides read TGTGCCAGCAGTGCCGACAGGGCCCGGGAGACCCAGTACTTC.

CDR3 sequence reads: CASSPLARVTDTQYF. DNA for the CDR3: TGTGCCAGCAGCCCTTTGGCGAGGGTCACAGATACGCAGTATTTT. The V and J genes are TRBV9 and TRBJ2-3, with TRBD2 as a possible D gene (5 bases). Trimming removed 4 bases from V and 2 bases from J, with 14 bases in between. CDR3 size: 15 residues. Germline CDR1 SGDLS, CDR2 YYNGEE.

J is TRBJ1-2 and V is TRBV2; 10 bases align to TRBD1. CDR1 is SNHLY, CDR2 FYNNEI, per germline. The length of the CDR3 is 13 residues. J gave up 8 bases and V 4 bases, and 4 bases lay outside the gene matches. This CDR3 is CASSGQGAGGYTF. The CDR3 DNA is TGTGCCAGCAGTGGACAGGGGGCAGGCGGCTACACCTTC.

The chain combines TRBV27 with TRBJ2-5; TRBD1 aligns across 8 bases. V lost 6 bases, J lost 4 bases, and 7 bases stayed unmatched. The germline V gene encodes CDR1 MNHEY and CDR2 SMNVEV (reference sequence). This CDR3 region has 14 residues. CDR3 bases: TGTGCCAGCAGGAGGACAGGGTCCCCAGAGACCCAGTACTTC. Its translation is CASRRTGSPETQYF.

The table lists this clone with a few counts. V usage is TRBV7-2 and J usage is TRBJ2-2; 9 bases fit TRBD1. Unmatched junction bases numbered 7, after V lost 0 bases and J lost 5 bases. CDR1 is SGHTA, CDR2 FQGNSA, per germline. The CDR3 spans 17 residues. CDR3 coding DNA: TGTGCCAGCAGCTTAGCCCCGGGACAGGGTTGGACCGGGGAGCTGTTTTTT. It encodes CASSLAPGQGWTGELFF.